A single sample gave rise to the 26 T cell receptor beta chains below, sequenced in a study of blood T cell repertoires in COVID-19. Libraries were prepared by immunoSEQ multiplex PCR; TCRdb keeps only in-frame clonotypes and omits some of them. The table lists a few hundred thousand clones, approximately 90% of them singletons. The specimen was PBMCs or T cells enriched from blood (not recorded which). These receptor sequences come from a woman aged 45-65 years who had recovered from COVID-19.

V usage is TRBV4-3 and J usage is TRBJ1-4, with D tentatively TRBD1 (5 bases). V was trimmed by 6 bases and J by 0 bases, leaving 8 bases between them. This CDR3 has 14 amino acids. Germline V gene data show CDR1 as LGHNA and CDR2 as YSLEER. CDR3 sequence (DNA): TGCGCCAGCAGTCTGACAGCAACTAATGAAAAACTGTTTTTT. As protein: CASSLTATNEKLFF.

The V and J genes are TRBV4-3 and TRBJ2-2; a weak D match, TRBD2 (6 bases). Looked up from germline, CDR1 is LGHNA and CDR2 is YSLEER. V lost 0 bases to trimming and J lost 3 bases, with 23 bases between them. This CDR3 has 20 amino acids. CDR3 nucleotide sequence: TGCGCCAGCAGCCAAGAGGCAGCTCGGGGGTTTAAAGCGGACACCGGGGAGCTGTTTTTT. Protein: CASSQEAARGFKADTGELFF.

The gene calls are TRBV30 and TRBJ1-5; D gene unclear. Germline assignment: CDR1 GTSNPN and CDR2 SVGIG (reference sequence). V lost 0 bases and J 8 bases, leaving 11 bases between the germline ends. CDR3 length equals 13 residues. The CDR3 here is CAWSVGGGEPQHF. In DNA, the CDR3 is TGTGCCTGGAGTGTCGGCGGCGGGGAGCCCCAGCATTTT.

This clone has just one count. The chain couples TRBV19 to TRBJ2-3; possibly TRBD2 for D (5 bases). Germline V gene data show CDR1 as LNHDA and CDR2 as SQIVND (reference sequence). The V end lost 3 bases, the J end lost 6 bases, and 7 bases lay between the germline ends. CDR3 length: 12 amino acids. The DNA of the CDR3 is TGTGCCAGTAGTATCGGACTCGATACGCAGTATTTT. Protein sequence: CASSIGLDTQYF. Filled out from reference TRBV19 and TRBJ2-3, the complete variable domain reads DGGITQSPKYLFRKEGQNVTLSCEQNLNHDAMYWYRQDPGQGLRLIYYSQIVNDFQKGDIAEGYSVSREKKESFPLTVTSAQKNPTAFYLCASSIGLDTQYFGPGTRLTVL.

This clone is a singleton in its sample. The chain uses TRBV7-3 and TRBJ2-1; D gene uncertain. Germline V gene lookup returns CDR1 SGHTA and CDR2 FQGTGA. Deletions cut 2 bases from V and 6 bases from J, with 11 bases between. CDR3 length: 14 residues. CDR3 sequence: CASSLRVDSNEQFF. The CDR3 DNA is TGTGCCAGCAGCTTACGGGTCGACTCCAATGAGCAGTTCTTC.

This clone was seen a single time. This chain links TRBV19 with TRBJ1-5, with TRBD1 matching over 7 bases. This CDR3 is 16 amino acids long. Trimming at V came to 1 base and at J to 7 bases, leaving 10 bases not matched to a gene. Germline CDR1 LNHDA, CDR2 SQIVND (reference sequence). The CDR3 sequence: CASSIAAQGVIQPQHF. CDR3 nucleotides: TGTGCCAGTAGTATAGCTGCCCAGGGGGTGATCCAGCCCCAGCATTTT.

Notes on this clone: At the DNA level, this CDR3 is encoded by other sequences in the same sample as well. The J gene is TRBJ1-6, the V gene TRBV18; 10 bases are a match to TRBD1. V shed 3 bases and J 10 bases; nucleotides not matched to a gene: 3. This CDR3 has 14 amino acids. The germline V gene has CDR1 KGHSH and CDR2 LQKENI. CDR3 coding DNA: TGTGCCAGCTCACCCGGGACAGGGGACTCACCCCTCCACTTT. As protein: CASSPGTGDSPLHF.

The chain uses TRBV7-2 and TRBJ2-5, with D possibly being TRBD2 (6 bases). The CDR3 has 18 amino acids. CDR1 and CDR2 (germline): SGHTA, FQGNSA. V lost 7 bases to trimming and J lost 4 bases, with 28 bases between them. The chain's CDR3 is CASTRTPSTSFSSETQYF. In nucleotides, the CDR3 is TGTGCCAGCACCCGCACCCCCTCAACTAGCTTTTCGTCAGAGACCCAGTACTTC.

The chain uses TRBV10-3 and TRBJ1-3; D perhaps matches TRBD1 (6 bases). V lost 4 bases and J lost 0, with 10 bases in between. The germline V gene has CDR1 ENHRY and CDR2 SYGVKD. This CDR3 is built from 15 residues. CDR3 nucleotide sequence: TGTGCCATCAGTGCCCGAGGGGGCTCTGGAAACACCATATATTTT. It codes for CAISARGGSGNTIYF.

The chain uses TRBV24-1 and TRBJ2-1, with TRBD1 matching 9 bases. Germline CDR1 is KGHDR and CDR2 is SFDVKD. Trimming removed 3 bases from V and 6 bases from J; junction bases left unmatched: 5. The CDR3 runs to 15 residues. CDR3 nucleotide sequence: TGTGCCACCAGTGATCCACCGGGACAGGGCAATGAGCAGTTCTTC. Translation gives CATSDPPGQGNEQFF.

The gene calls are TRBV7-2 and TRBJ1-6; the D gene is possibly TRBD1 (5 bases). Germline V lookup: CDR1 SGHTA, CDR2 FQGNSA. This CDR3 spans 14 amino acids. Trimming cost V 6 bases and J 4 bases, with 10 bases left between them. The chain's CDR3 is CASRIGTYNSPLHF. In nucleotides, the CDR3 is TGTGCCAGCAGGATCGGGACTTATAATTCACCCCTCCACTTT.

The chain combines TRBV9 with TRBJ1-3; 9 bases match TRBD1. Germline lookup yields CDR1 SGDLS and CDR2 YYNGEE. J lost 2 bases, V lost 4 bases, and 10 bases had no gene match. The CDR3 spans 17 residues. The CDR3 region is CASSSGGRDRAGNTIYF. The CDR3 DNA reads TGTGCCAGCAGCTCCGGGGGCAGGGACAGGGCTGGAAACACCATATATTTT.

This clone came up once. The chain combines TRBV5-6 with TRBJ2-3; 7 bases are a match to TRBD1. From germline, CDR1 is SGHDT and CDR2 YYEEEE. The CDR3 is made up of 15 amino acids. V lost 4 bases to trimming and J lost 2 bases; unmatched junction nucleotides: 7. In DNA form, the CDR3 reads TGTGCCAGCAGCGACCCGACAGGGTCCACAGATACGCAGTATTTT. Its protein is CASSDPTGSTDTQYF. The whole variable domain, remainder taken from reference TRBV5-6 and TRBJ2-3, is DAGVTQSPTHLIKTRGQQVTLRCSPKSGHDTVSWYQQALGQGPQFIFQYYEEEERQRGNFPDRFSGHQFPNYSSELNVNALLLGDSALYLCASSDPTGSTDTQYFGPGTRLTVL.

The count of this clone is one. The chain has TRBV11-2 and TRBJ2-1; TRBD2 agrees at 7 bases. The CDR3 extends over 15 amino acids. J gave up 2 bases and V 4 bases, and 5 bases lay outside the gene matches. Germline loops: CDR1 SGHAT, CDR2 FQNNGV. CDR3 in DNA: TGTGCCAGCAGCTCCCTAGCGGAGACCTACAATGAGCAGTTCTTC. Its protein product is CASSSLAETYNEQFF.

The CDR3 DNA reads as TGTGCCAGCAGTCCCTGGGACAACAGCTACACCTTC. It codes for CASSPWDNSYTF. This chain connects TRBV28 to TRBJ1-2; perhaps TRBD1 as D (6 bases). CDR3 length: 12 residues. V lost 5 bases, J lost 9 bases, and 13 bases lay in between. Germline V gene sequence: CDR1 MDHEN, CDR2 SYDVKM.

The rearrangement links TRBV6-5 to TRBJ1-1; D is possibly TRBD1 (5 bases). Germline values: CDR1 MNHEY, CDR2 SVGAGI. Between the trimmed V and J ends, which lost 2 bases and 0 bases, there was a span of 10 bases. The CDR3 spans 15 residues. The CDR3 DNA reads as TGTGCCAGCAGTTACGAAGGGGTGGTGAACACTGAAGCTTTCTTT. Translation gives CASSYEGVVNTEAFF.

The gene calls are TRBV7-9 and TRBJ2-1; 7 positions match TRBD1. J was trimmed by 7 bases and V by 5 bases; bases with no gene match: 11. The CDR3 totals 15 residues. Per the germline V gene, CDR1 is SEHNR and CDR2 is FQNEAQ (reference sequence). CDR3 region: CASSPQTGLRNEQFF. In DNA form, the CDR3 reads TGTGCCAGCAGCCCCCAGACAGGGCTAAGAAATGAGCAGTTCTTC.

The genes are TRBV7-2 and TRBJ2-1; 8 nucleotides agree with TRBD2. The V gene end was trimmed by 3 bases and the J gene end by 7 bases; junction bases not matched to a gene: 8. This CDR3 contains 15 residues. Germline V gene sequence: CDR1 SGHTA, CDR2 FQGNSA. The CDR3 region has the DNA TGTGCCAGCAGCTTTTCCGGGAGGGCCTCTAATGAGCAGTTCTTC. This codes for CASSFSGRASNEQFF.

The count of this clone is one. This chain connects TRBV4-1 to TRBJ2-3, with a tentative D call TRBD2 (6 bases). V was cut by 0 bases and J by 5 bases, with 9 bases left in between. Germline V gene data show CDR1 as MGHRA and CDR2 as YSYEKL. This CDR3 region has 14 residues. CDR3 coding DNA: TGCGCCAGCAGCCAAGATTTGGGGGGAGATACGCAGTATTTT. Protein sequence: CASSQDLGGDTQYF.

The gene calls are TRBV5-8 and TRBJ1-5; 9 bases match TRBD1. Trimming cost V 4 bases and J 6 bases; bases outside gene matches: 11. The CDR3 totals 16 residues. Germline V lookup: CDR1 SGHTS, CDR2 YDEGEE. The CDR3: CASSTRTGAGAQPQHF. CDR3 coding DNA: TGTGCCAGCAGCACGCGGACAGGGGCCGGTGCTCAGCCCCAGCATTTT.

The genes are TRBV27 and TRBJ1-6; no firm D call. Between the trimmed V and J ends, which lost 2 bases and 7 bases, there was a span of 9 bases. Germline CDR1 is MNHEY and CDR2 is SMNVEV (reference sequence). The CDR3 has 14 residues. This CDR3 reads CASSLRQANSPLHF. In DNA, the CDR3 is TGTGCCAGCAGTTTACGGCAGGCCAATTCACCCCTCCACTTT.

In its sample, this clone was seen once. The V gene is TRBV6-2 or TRBV6-3, the J gene TRBJ1-2; maybe TRBD1 (6 bases). Trimming removed 2 bases from V and 8 bases from J, with 24 bases in between. Germline V gene lookup returns CDR1 MNHEY and CDR2 SVGEGT. CDR3 length: 17 amino acids. The CDR3 sequence: CASSYRAGATHASGYTF. The CDR3 DNA follows: TGTGCCAGCAGTTACCGCGCAGGGGCCACGCATGCTTCAGGCTACACCTTC.

Only one count was recorded for this clone. V usage is TRBV11-2 and J usage is TRBJ2-2; 7 positions agree with TRBD2. Germline lookup yields CDR1 SGHAT and CDR2 FQNNGV. V dropped 1 base and J dropped 3; count of bases not matched to a gene: 2. The CDR3 extends over 15 amino acids. The CDR3 protein is CASSLAAGDTGELFF. CDR3 sequence (DNA): TGTGCCAGCAGCTTAGCCGCGGGAGACACCGGGGAGCTGTTTTTT.

This chain uses TRBV9 with TRBJ2-6, with TRBD2 as a possible D gene (5 bases). Germline V lookup: CDR1 SGDLS, CDR2 YYNGEE. V gave up 3 bases and J gave up 0 bases, with 16 bases separating them. This CDR3 has 18 amino acids. CDR3 sequence reads: CASSARDGMDSGANVLTF. The DNA for the CDR3 is TGTGCCAGCAGCGCCCGGGATGGGATGGACTCTGGGGCCAACGTCCTGACTTTC.

The rearrangement joins TRBV28 to TRBJ2-7, with 9 bases matching TRBD1. The V gene end was trimmed by 5 bases and the J gene end by 1 base; junction bases not matched to a gene: 6. Looked up from germline, CDR1 is MDHEN and CDR2 is SYDVKM. The CDR3 covers 15 residues. This CDR3 reads CASSLKTGGSYEQYF. The CDR3 DNA follows: TGTGCCAGCAGTCTGAAGACAGGGGGATCCTACGAGCAGTACTTC.

The chain carries TRBV4-3 and TRBJ2-1, with 10 bases identical to TRBD2. J gave up 6 bases and V 0 bases, and 5 bases lay outside the gene matches. The length of the CDR3 is 16 residues. Germline V gene sequence: CDR1 LGHNA, CDR2 YSLEER. CDR3 nucleotide sequence: TGCGCCAGCAGCCAAGAATCCAGCGGGAGGGCCAATGAGCAGTTCTTC. Protein product: CASSQESSGRANEQFF.